Detailed here is one T cell receptor beta chain. The data derive from a study of OX40 agonist ivuxolimab in advanced cancers. The CDR3 spans 15 residues. Germline V CDR1 and CDR2: MNHNS, SASEGT. V lost 3 bases and J lost 1; bases outside the gene matches: 4. TCRdb's copy holds only in-frame clones and misses some; the assay was immunoSEQ multiplex PCR. The data hold 50,000 to 65,000 clones, with roughly four fifths observed a single time. Anyone with autoimmune disease history or systemic immunosuppression was excluded. The receptor comes from an adult with an advanced solid tumor such as melanoma, head and neck, liver or kidney cancer. V usage is TRBV6-1 and J usage is TRBJ1-1, with TRBD1 matching over 8 bases. This material consisted of CD4+ or CD8+ T cells sorted from blood, taken in a trial of the OX40 agonist ivuxolimab. The CDR3 nucleotides are TGTGCCAGCAGTGACGGCGGGACAGGGAACACTGAAGCTTTCTTT. Protein product: CASSDGGTGNTEAFF.